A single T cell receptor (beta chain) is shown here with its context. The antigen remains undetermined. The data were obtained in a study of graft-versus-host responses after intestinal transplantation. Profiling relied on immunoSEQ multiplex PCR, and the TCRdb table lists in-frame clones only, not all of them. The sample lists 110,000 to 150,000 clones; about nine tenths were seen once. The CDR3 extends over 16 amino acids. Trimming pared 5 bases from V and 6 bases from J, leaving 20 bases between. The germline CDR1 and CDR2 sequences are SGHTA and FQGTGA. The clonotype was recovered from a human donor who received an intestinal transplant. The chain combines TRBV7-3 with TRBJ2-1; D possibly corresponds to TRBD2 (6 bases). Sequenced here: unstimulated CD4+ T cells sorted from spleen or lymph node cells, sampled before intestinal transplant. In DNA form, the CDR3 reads TGTGCCAGCAGCCCCTCCGCGTGGAGGGTAGTCAATGAGCAGTTCTTC. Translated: CASSPSAWRVVNEQFF.